The entry below describes one TCR beta chain. There is no known antigen for this receptor. There are no base qualities to consult, and no much larger clone falls within one base. This entry is derived from a study of Graves' ophthalmopathy and Graves' hyperthyroidism listed by TCRdb under 2018. Notes on the research overall: Peripheral blood was collected at initial diagnosis, before any treatment. The study used signatures of the TCR beta repertoire to tell Graves' ophthalmopathy apart from Graves' hyperthyroidism and to predict which patients would progress to ophthalmopathy. In total, some 130 blood samples were TCR-sequenced: fewer than 50 ophthalmopathy, 80 or so hyperthyroidism and about 17 hyperthyroidism-to-ophthalmopathy patients. To explore V-J signatures distinguishing ophthalmopathy from hyperthyroidism, a discovery set of roughly 98 patients (fewer than 45 ophthalmopathy, roughly 56 stable hyperthyroidism) was enrolled. The independent validation cohort included about 19 hyperthyroidism patients plus 17 patients who later progressed from hyperthyroidism to ophthalmopathy. In roughly 6 hyperthyroidism patients, T-cell repertoires of thyroid tissue and blood were compared. Once sampling was done, hyperthyroidism patients were given methimazole at a starting dose of 30 mg daily, while ophthalmopathy patients were given high-dose intravenous methylprednisolone.

On the study overall, not on this receptor specifically: Among expanded thyroid clonotypes with frequency above 0.001, most also showed up in blood, which suggests that blood repertoires may reflect the thyroid immune response. The 13-signature model separated ophthalmopathy from stable hyperthyroidism with approximately 90% sensitivity and 81.08% specificity in cross-validation, and 80%/75% in the test set. Sample size was not statistically predetermined, and group allocation was not concealed from the investigators. In validation, the model predicted ophthalmopathy progression with about 70% sensitivity and 72% to 80% specificity; about a dozen predicted patients were CT-confirmed with GO in a median of 6.5 months.

For repertoire sequencing, TCR beta CDR3 regions were amplified from RNA transcripts. A first-round RT-PCR used HTBI primers with the Qiagen OneStep RT-PCR kit, followed by a second-round multiplex PCR, size selection and purification. Libraries were sequenced paired-end with 100 bp reads on an Illumina HiSeq2000. On the authors' methods: SOAPnuke was used to process the reads, throwing out any read that had adapters, had uncalled bases, had a mean Phred below 15, or lacked an exact constant-primer or identifier match. COPE v1.2.5 was used to merge the high-quality paired reads. Each unique nucleotide sequence was defined as a clonotype, and clonotypes were aligned to IMGT TRB V, D and J references with MiTCR v1.1. The analysis was limited to V-J combinations with a frequency above 0.0001, which together covered around 99% of the repertoires. A TCR clonal expansion and chaos score per V-J combination was defined as the ratio of F50 clonal expansion to chaos observed in the TCRdist matrix. Welch's t-statistics and random forest were used to reduce the features to about 12 V-J combinations, which were then used as input to a naive Bayes classifier. The Morisita-Horn index was used to measure how similar the thyroid and blood repertoires were. The public sequencing data were trimmed at Q25 with fastp and processed into clonotypes with MiXCR by TCRdb, which kept only in-frame beta chains. Rows with one shared CDR3 protein collapse into an entry with the most common genes and DNA. The authors' filters were not applied to this entry. The sample table holds 300,000 or so distinct CDR3 sequences, of which 15% to 20% were seen once. The top ten hold roughly an eighth of the sample.

V is shortened by 3 bases, J by 2 bases, and the region joining them spans 13 bases. The CDR3 contains 15 residues, cysteine and phenylalanine counted. Only the CDR3 part of the read is kept: 45 bases, read in frame from the first base. Ophthalmopathy patients had moderately to severely active disease, Clinical Activity Score of at least 3, NOSPECS grade of at least 4, and disease duration under 3 months. Patients were excluded if they had other autoimmune diseases, uncontrolled infections, pregnancy or lactation. Clinical symptoms, serum thyroxine, TRAb, thyroid ultrasound and orbital computed tomography were used for diagnosis. Ficoll-Paque density gradient centrifugation was used to isolate PBMCs from 8.5 to 10 ml of fresh peripheral blood. Trizol reagent was used to extract the total RNA, and its quality was then checked on an Agilent 2100 Bioanalyzer.

The clonotype was recovered from an adult man with Graves' ophthalmopathy. Recombination linked TRBV12-3 or TRBV12-4 to TRBJ2-5; 6 matching bases give a weak D call of TRBD1. The sequenced material came from peripheral blood. The DNA is TGTGCCAGCAGTTTTTGGGGCCAGGGGCAAGAGACCCAGTACTTC. Translated, it reads CASSFWGQGQETQYF.